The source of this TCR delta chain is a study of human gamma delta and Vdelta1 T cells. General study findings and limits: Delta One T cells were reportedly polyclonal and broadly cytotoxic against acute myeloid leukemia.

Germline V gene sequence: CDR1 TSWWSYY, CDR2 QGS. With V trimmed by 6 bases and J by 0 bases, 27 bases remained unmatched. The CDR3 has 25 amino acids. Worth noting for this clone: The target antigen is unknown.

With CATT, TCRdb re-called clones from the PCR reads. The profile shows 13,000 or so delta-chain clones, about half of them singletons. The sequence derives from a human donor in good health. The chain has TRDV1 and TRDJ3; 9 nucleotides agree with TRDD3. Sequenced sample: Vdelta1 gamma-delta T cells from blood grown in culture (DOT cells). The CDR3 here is CALGHTNSPTRAWGISSWDTRQMFF. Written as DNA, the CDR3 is TGTGCTCTTGGTCATACCAACTCACCTACACGGGCCTGGGGGATTAGCTCCTGGGACACCCGACAGATGTTTTTC.